Listed below are T cell receptor beta chains from one sample, sequenced in a study of shared clonotypes between healthy human individuals. Profiled with immunoSEQ multiplex PCR; TCRdb holds only in-frame clones, not every one. Of a few hundred thousand clones listed, approximately 96% are singletons. Sequencing input: memory CD8+ T cells sorted from blood. The receptor source for this set is a man between 25 and 39 years old in good health. Both conserved end residues are part of each CDR3. A D gene is named only where the DNA matches it firmly. Expanded clones are given a class, and other clones once, few, many or no size at all.

TRBV28,TRBJ2-5,TRBD2,.,TGTGCCAGCAGAACCGGGACTAGACAAGAGACCCAGTACTTC,CASRTGTRQETQYF
TRBV9,TRBJ2-3,TRBD1,.,TGTGCCAGCAGCGCGACCGGACAGGGTTGGTCAGATACGCAGTATTTT,CASSATGQGWSDTQYF
TRBV5-6,TRBJ1-4,TRBD1,.,TGTGCCAGCAGCTTGGGACAGGGTGAAAAACTGTTTTTT,CASSLGQGEKLFF
TRBV18,TRBJ1-4,.,.,TGTGCCAGCTCACCACAGGGAACTAATGAAAAACTGTTTTTT,CASSPQGTNEKLFF
TRBV5-4,TRBJ1-2,TRBD1,.,TGTGCCAGCAGCTTGGATGACAGGGAAAGTGGCTACACCTTC,CASSLDDRESGYTF
TRBV5-1,TRBJ2-7,.,.,TGCGCCAGCAGCTTGGGACAGGGAGGGTACGAGCAGTACTTC,CASSLGQGGYEQYF
TRBV25-1,TRBJ2-1,TRBD1,once,TGTGCCAGCAGTGAATCGACAGGGTCCCATGAGCAGTTCTTC,CASSESTGSHEQFF
TRBV19,TRBJ2-5,TRBD2,once,TGTGCCAGTAGGAGGGGACTAGCGCAAGAGACCCAGTACTTC,CASRRGLAQETQYF
TRBV18,TRBJ2-2,.,.,TGTGCCAGCTCACCGAGGCAGGGGAATACCGGGGAGCTGTTTTTT,CASSPRQGNTGELFF
TRBV5-1,TRBJ2-1,TRBD2,once,TGCGCCAGCAGCACTAGCGGGAGCTCCTACAATGAGCAGTTCTTC,CASSTSGSSYNEQFF
TRBV5-1,TRBJ2-1,.,.,TGCGCCAGCAGCTTGGTGCCAAACAATGAGCAGTTCTTC,CASSLVPNNEQFF
TRBV28,TRBJ2-2,TRBD1,.,TGTGCCAGCAGCCTCGCAGGGGGCGGAGGAGGGGAGCTGTTTTTT,CASSLAGGGGGELFF
TRBV5-1,TRBJ2-2,TRBD1,.,TGCGCCAGCAGCTTGGATGGGACAGGCTGGAACACCGGGGAGCTGTTTTTT,CASSLDGTGWNTGELFF
TRBV4-1,TRBJ2-3,.,.,TGCGCCAGCAGCGATAGAGCCCGGGACGCCCCCACAGATACGCAGTATTTT,CASSDRARDAPTDTQYF
TRBV5-5,TRBJ2-3,TRBD2,.,TGTGCCAGCAGCCGACTAGGACTAGCGGGAGTAACAGATACGCAGTATTTT,CASSRLGLAGVTDTQYF
TRBV19,TRBJ1-5,.,.,TGTGCCAGTAGTATAGGGGTCGCAAGCGATCAGCCCCAGCATTTT,CASSIGVASDQPQHF
TRBV19,TRBJ1-2,.,.,TGTGCCAGTAGTCTAGCGAGGGCGCTTTACTATGGCTACACCTTC,CASSLARALYYGYTF
TRBV4-2,TRBJ1-5,.,.,TGTGCCAGCAGCCAAATGGACAAAAATCAGCCCCAGCATTTT,CASSQMDKNQPQHF
TRBV7-3,TRBJ1-4,.,.,TGTGCCAGCAGCTTACAGGAGTTTAATGAAAAACTGTTTTTT,CASSLQEFNEKLFF
TRBV30,TRBJ1-2,.,.,TGTGCCTGGAGTGTAAACTGGGGCTACACCTTC,CAWSVNWGYTF
TRBV29-1,TRBJ2-4,.,.,TGCAGCGTTGTCGGAATTATAGCCAAAAACATTCAGTACTTC,CSVVGIIAKNIQYF
TRBV29-1,TRBJ2-2,TRBD2,.,TGCAGCGTTGTGCGGGGGACCGGGGAGCTGTTTTTT,CSVVRGTGELFF
TRBV13,TRBJ2-3,TRBD2,.,TGTGCCAGCAGCTTACGCGGGAGGGGTAGCACAGATACGCAGTATTTT,CASSLRGRGSTDTQYF
TRBV7-2,TRBJ2-3,.,.,TGTGCCAGCAGCTTCACAGATACGCAGTATTTT,CASSFTDTQYF
TRBV10-3,TRBJ2-1,.,.,TGTGCCATCATGGCAGGCTCGGGGAATGAGCAGTTCTTC,CAIMAGSGNEQFF
TRBV11-2,TRBJ2-5,.,.,TGTGCCAGCAACGAGTTTCCATCTAGGGACCAAGAGACCCAGTACTTC,CASNEFPSRDQETQYF
TRBV5-6,TRBJ1-1,.,.,TGTGCCAGCAGCTTGCTGGGGGGAATGAACACTGAAGCTTTCTTT,CASSLLGGMNTEAFF
TRBV19,TRBJ2-3,TRBD1,.,TGTGCCAGTAGTCCGGCGGACAGGGAGACGCAGTATTTT,CASSPADRETQYF
TRBV16,TRBJ2-7,.,.,TGTGCCAGCAGCCAATATACGGACCAGAGGTCCTACGAGCAGTACTTC,CASSQYTDQRSYEQYF
TRBV30,TRBJ2-7,TRBD2,.,TGTGCCTGGAGTGTACTGGGTAGCGGGAGCCCGCAGTACTTC,CAWSVLGSGSPQYF
TRBV19,TRBJ1-3,.,.,TGTGCCAGTAGTAGCCCGGGACCGATCTCTGGAAACACCATATATTTT,CASSSPGPISGNTIYF
TRBV6-4,TRBJ1-1,.,.,TGTGCCAGCAGTGACTCGGTCCGGGGTGAAGCTTTCTTT,CASSDSVRGEAFF
TRBV11-3,TRBJ2-1,.,.,TGTGCCAGCAGCTTAGGGGAGACCGAGCAGTTCTTC,CASSLGETEQFF
TRBV5-6,TRBJ2-1,.,.,TGTGCCAGCAGCTTGGCCGCCTCCTACAATGAGCAGTTCTTC,CASSLAASYNEQFF
TRBV4-2,TRBJ2-7,TRBD2,.,TGTGCCAGCAGCGCGGGAGTCGGTCTCTACGAGCAGTACTTC,CASSAGVGLYEQYF
TRBV7-6,TRBJ2-2,.,.,TGTGCCAGCAGAACTACCACAGGGTACGGCGGGGAGCTGTTTTTT,CASRTTTGYGGELFF
TRBV28,TRBJ1-2,TRBD1,once,TGTGCCGGGTCAGGACAGGGCAACTATGGCTACACCTTC,CAGSGQGNYGYTF
TRBV7-2,TRBJ1-5,TRBD1,.,TGTGCCAGCAGCCCGGGACAGAATCAGCCCCAGCATTTT,CASSPGQNQPQHF
TRBV4-1,TRBJ2-1,.,.,TGCGCCAGCAGCCAAGTGAAGCTAAGCAATGAGCAGTTCTTC,CASSQVKLSNEQFF
TRBV6-5,TRBJ2-3,.,once,TGTGCCAGCAGTTACGGGGGCAGTGCTACAGATACGCAGTATTTT,CASSYGGSATDTQYF
TRBV6-4,TRBJ2-3,TRBD2,.,TGTGCCAGCAGTGACTCGGGACTAGCGGGCACAGATACGCAGTATTTT,CASSDSGLAGTDTQYF
TRBV4-2,TRBJ2-1,.,.,TGTGCCAGCAGCCAACCTAGTAGATCGACCAACAGCTCCTACAATGAGCAGTTCTTC,CASSQPSRSTNSSYNEQFF
TRBV6-1,TRBJ1-4,.,.,TGTGCCAGCAGCCTGACAGCAACTAATGAAAAACTGTTTTTT,CASSLTATNEKLFF
TRBV11-2,TRBJ1-1,TRBD1,.,TGTGCCAGCAGCGCCTCAGGGGGAATGAACACTGAAGCTTTCTTT,CASSASGGMNTEAFF
TRBV2,TRBJ2-7,.,.,TGTGCCAGCAGCGACGACACCTACGAGCGGTACTTC,CASSDDTYERYF
TRBV5-1,TRBJ1-2,.,once,TGCGCCAGCAGCTTGGTGGGGGAGGCTGGCTACACCTTC,CASSLVGEAGYTF
TRBV7-2,TRBJ2-7,TRBD2,.,TGTGCCAGCAGCTTAGGAAGACTAGCGGGACTGTACGAGCAGTACTTC,CASSLGRLAGLYEQYF
TRBV5-6,TRBJ2-5,.,.,TGTGCCAGCAGCTTAAAAAGGGGGGAGACCCAGTACTTC,CASSLKRGETQYF
TRBV5-1,TRBJ2-1,TRBD2,.,TGCGCCAGCAGCTACGGACTAGCGGGTTACAATGAGCAGTTCTTC,CASSYGLAGYNEQFF
TRBV28,TRBJ1-2,.,.,TGTGCCAGCAGTTTGAAGGTCGTAGGCTATGGCTACACCTTC,CASSLKVVGYGYTF